The following is a T cell receptor (beta chain) sequence with its context. The antigen is not known. This record comes from a study of T cell responses to AZD1222 COVID-19 vaccine. At the level of the study: Pooling covered second doses at about 4 or about 12 weeks. Study results and limitations: Reports say nearly half of spike-specific TCRs go after unmutated variant regions. Donors were mostly white British, more females; clonal diversity possibly underestimated.

Clones were read by immunoSEQ multiplex PCR, and TCRdb kept only the in-frame ones, dropping some. The sample holds tens of thousands of clones, more than 70% seen once. There are 13 residues in the CDR3. V was clipped by 4 bases and J by 2 bases; unmatched bases: 1. Per the germline V gene, CDR1 is MNHEY and CDR2 is SVGAGI. The chain is built from TRBV6-5 and TRBJ2-5, with 7 bases aligning to TRBD2. The clonotype was recovered from an adult in good health. Sequenced here: peripheral blood, sampled on day 0 of AZD1222 vaccination. In DNA, the CDR3 is TGTGCCAGCAGTTGGGGAGGGCAAGAGACCCAGTACTTC. It specifies CASSWGGQETQYF.